These 6 T cell receptor beta chains originate from one sample sequenced in a study of radiation and T cells in renal cell carcinoma. The time point here: baseline pretreatment blood. The treatment: 15 Gy SBRT to primary tumor, nephrectomy 4 weeks later. Sequencing was performed with immunoSEQ multiplex PCR; in TCRdb, only in-frame clones are kept and a portion is missing. This sample has about 49,000 clones, with roughly 84% found just once. The specimen was blood, collected from a patient whose treatment included radiotherapy and nephrectomy. Receptors originate from a woman in her seventies with renal cell carcinoma.

J is TRBJ1-6 and V is TRBV6-1; D may be TRBD1 (5 bases). The CDR3 totals 14 residues. CDR1 is MNHNS and CDR2 is SASEGT in the germline V gene. With 7 bases removed from V and 10 bases from J, the gap between germline ends came to 17 bases. The CDR3 DNA follows: TGTGCCAGCAAGGAAGGTGGGGACTTATCACCCCTCCACTTT. As protein: CASKEGGDLSPLHF.

V is TRBV28 and J is TRBJ1-3; possible D gene TRBD1, 6 bases. Germline V gene data show CDR1 as MDHEN and CDR2 as SYDVKM. The CDR3 is 14 amino acids. V was shortened by 6 bases and J by 1 base, with 10 bases between the two germline ends. CDR3 in DNA: TGTGCCAGCAGCCAAACAGGGTCTGGAAACACCATATATTTT. Amino acids: CASSQTGSGNTIYF. The full variable domain, its missing parts supplied by reference TRBV28 and TRBJ1-3, is DVKVTQSSRYLVKRTGEKVFLECVQDMDHENMFWYRQDPGLGLRLIYFSYDVKMKEKGDIPEGYSVSREKKERFSLILESASTNQTSMYLCASSQTGSGNTIYFGEGSWLTVV.

This clone was observed a single time. The gene calls are TRBV30 and TRBJ2-7, with 8 positions matching TRBD1. Germline V gene lookup returns CDR1 GTSNPN and CDR2 SVGIG (reference sequence). The CDR3 sequence is 15 residues long. V shed 0 bases and J 3 bases; nucleotides not matched to a gene: 7. DNA for the CDR3: TGTGCCTGGAGTGTAGGCAGGGGGCTTCACTACGAGCAGTACTTC. Its protein is CAWSVGRGLHYEQYF.

This clone has just one count. The chain employs TRBV4-2 and TRBJ2-1; D might be TRBD2 (6 bases). This CDR3 region has 17 residues. Germline CDR1 is LGHNA and CDR2 is YNFKEQ. V shed 0 bases and J shed 8 bases, with 20 bases lying between them. CDR3 protein: CASSQDWYGRGEYEQFF. DNA of the CDR3: TGTGCCAGCAGCCAAGATTGGTACGGGAGAGGCGAGTATGAGCAGTTCTTC.

This clone was counted once. The rearrangement links TRBV7-9 to TRBJ1-5, with 7 bases fitting TRBD1. This CDR3 comprises 14 residues. In germline, CDR1 is SEHNR, CDR2 FQNEAQ (reference sequence). The V and J ends lost 3 bases and 5 bases, in that order; junction bases with no gene match: 4. CDR3 sequence (DNA): TGTGCCAGCAGCTTGGGGACAGACTATCAGCCCCAGCATTTT. Amino acids: CASSLGTDYQPQHF.

The chain links TRBV19 to TRBJ2-1, with TRBD2 matching over 10 bases. The germline V gene has CDR1 LNHDA and CDR2 SQIVND (reference sequence). This CDR3 is built from 15 residues. V shed 4 bases, J shed 6 bases, and the junction held 6 bases outside the gene matches. The DNA of the CDR3 is TGTGCCAGTAGTAAAACAGGACTAGCGGTCAATGAGCAGTTCTTC. It encodes CASSKTGLAVNEQFF.